A single sample is the source of the 21 T cell receptor beta chains below, sequenced in a study of cytomegalovirus exposure and HLA in healthy donors. The PCR employed 60 Vbeta primers together with 13 Jbeta primers. Clones were read by immunoSEQ multiplex PCR, and TCRdb kept only the in-frame ones, dropping some. Of some 110,000 clones in the sample, roughly 85% were seen once. Sequenced sample: PBMCs. The receptors originated from a man aged 30 to 39 in good health and CMV-seropositive.

This clone was detected only a few times. This sequence joins TRBV15 and TRBJ1-3; D is unclear. CDR1 is LNHNV and CDR2 is YYDKDF in the germline V gene (reference sequence). This CDR3 spans 15 amino acids. V lost 0 bases and J lost 2, with 8 bases in between. The CDR3 nucleotides read TGTGCCACCAGCAGAGACAGGCCGGCTGGAAACACCATATATTTT. Translation: CATSRDRPAGNTIYF.

Concerning this clone itself: An end of the junction does not agree with germline; a read error may underlie this. This CDR3 is also generated by other DNA sequences in the sample. V is TRBV29-1 and J is TRBJ2-5; a weak D match, TRBD2 (6 bases). This CDR3 is 12 amino acids long. Per germline, CDR1 SQVTM and CDR2 ANQGSEA. The CDR3 sequence: CSVGGGGETQYF. The CDR3 DNA follows: TGCAGCGTTGGTGGGGGAGGAGAGACTCAGTACTTC.

This chain connects TRBV7-9 to TRBJ1-4; D perhaps matches TRBD1 (5 bases). Trimming left V 5 bases short and J 3 bases short, with 16 bases between. The CDR3 runs to 16 residues. The germline CDR1 and CDR2 sequences are SEHNR and FQNEAQ (reference sequence). The CDR3 spells CASSRGASGANEKLFF. In DNA form, the CDR3 reads TGTGCCAGCAGCCGGGGCGCATCGGGGGCTAATGAAAAACTGTTTTTT.

The rearrangement joins TRBV5-6 to TRBJ2-7; D not resolved. The V gene lost 1 base and the J gene lost 4 bases, with 15 bases spanning the gap. CDR3 length equals 15 residues. CDR1 is SGHDT, CDR2 YYEEEE, per germline. The CDR3 reads CASSLTQVALYEQYF. CDR3 DNA sequence: TGTGCCAGCAGCTTGACGCAGGTTGCGTTATACGAGCAGTACTTC.

V usage is TRBV9 and J usage is TRBJ2-3; the D is unclear. Germline V gene sequence: CDR1 SGDLS, CDR2 YYNGEE. This CDR3 region has 12 residues. Trimming shortened V by 4 bases and J by 0 bases, and 3 bases separated the two germline ends. The CDR3 loop reads CASSLSTDTQYF. CDR3 nucleotide sequence: TGTGCCAGCAGCCTTAGCACAGATACGCAGTATTTT.

This clone has a handful of counts. The chain has TRBV25-1 and TRBJ2-1; TRBD1 agrees at 8 bases. The V and J ends lost 2 bases and 2 bases, in that order; junction bases with no gene match: 2. This CDR3 has 15 amino acids. Germline V gene data show CDR1 as MGHDK and CDR2 as SYGVNS. Here the CDR3 reads CASSEPGQAYNEQFF. Written as DNA, the CDR3 is TGTGCCAGCAGTGAACCGGGACAGGCCTACAATGAGCAGTTCTTC. Looking up the rest from reference TRBV25-1 and TRBJ2-1 gives the full variable domain: EADIYQTPRYLVIGTGKKITLECSQTMGHDKMYWYQQDPGMELHLIHYSYGVNSTEKGDLSSESTVSRIRTEHFPLTLESARPSHTSQYLCASSEPGQAYNEQFFGPGTRLTVL.

This clone was observed once. V gene TRBV5-4 combines with J gene TRBJ1-2; D gene ambiguous. V dropped 6 bases and J dropped 4 bases, with 16 bases sitting between them. This CDR3 spans 14 amino acids. Germline CDR1 and CDR2: SGHNT and YYREEE (reference sequence). CDR3 nucleotides: TGTGCCAGCACTCTATCGGCGGGAAGCTATGGCTACACCTTC. Its translation is CASTLSAGSYGYTF.

This clone has just one count. The gene calls are TRBV28 and TRBJ1-1; D is unresolved. The CDR3 consists of 14 residues. From germline, CDR1 is MDHEN and CDR2 SYDVKM. Trimming left V 2 bases short and J 1 base short, with 8 bases between. CDR3: CASSLRRANTEAFF. CDR3 nucleotide sequence: TGTGCCAGCAGTTTACGGCGGGCGAACACTGAAGCTTTCTTT. The full variable domain, in which reference TRBV28 and TRBJ1-1 provide the parts outside the CDR3, is DVKVTQSSRYLVKRTGEKVFLECVQDMDHENMFWYRQDPGLGLRLIYFSYDVKMKEKGDIPEGYSVSREKKERFSLILESASTNQTSMYLCASSLRRANTEAFFGQGTRLTVV.

In its sample, this clone was seen a few times. V is TRBV12-5 and J is TRBJ2-2; TRBD2 aligns across 9 bases. Germline assignment: CDR1 LGHNT and CDR2 FRNRAP. The CDR3 sequence is 17 residues long. The ends lost 5 bases at V and 7 bases at J; junction bases unmatched: 14. The DNA for the CDR3 is TGTGCTAGTGGTCCCCGGACGGTAGCGGGAGCGGGCGGGGAGCTGTTTTTT. Translation gives CASGPRTVAGAGGELFF.

The chain uses TRBV5-1 and TRBJ2-2; 15 nucleotides line up with TRBD2. The CDR3 is 18 residues long. CDR1 and CDR2 (germline): SGHRS, YFSETQ. Trimming cost V 2 bases and J 4 bases; bases outside gene matches: 6. The CDR3 sequence is CASSFGLAGGPPTGELFF. DNA for the CDR3: TGCGCCAGCAGCTTCGGACTAGCGGGAGGGCCCCCCACCGGGGAGCTGTTTTTT.

The gene calls are TRBV5-6 and TRBJ2-2; D gene ambiguous. The CDR3 totals 14 residues. Trimming took 0 bases from V and 6 from J, leaving 9 bases between them. CDR1 SGHDT and CDR2 YYEEEE come from the germline V gene. CDR3 loop: CASSLGPPAGELFF. The CDR3 nucleotides read TGTGCCAGCAGCTTGGGGCCTCCTGCCGGGGAGCTGTTTTTT.

CDR3 in amino acids: CASSLGAGVAKNIQYF. The CDR3 nucleotides are TGTGCCAGCAGTTTAGGAGCGGGAGTAGCCAAAAACATTCAGTACTTC. The chain employs TRBV28 and TRBJ2-4; 8 nucleotides align to TRBD2. CDR3 length equals 16 residues. V lost 2 bases and J lost 0; bases outside the gene matches: 3. Germline V gene data show CDR1 as MDHEN and CDR2 as SYDVKM.

The chain links TRBV5-1 to TRBJ2-7; 9 bases are a match to TRBD1. The CDR3 is 13 residues long. Trimming cost V 3 bases and J 5 bases; bases outside gene matches: 3. Germline V gene sequence: CDR1 SGHRS, CDR2 YFSETQ. The CDR3 loop is CASSSGQGNEQYF. DNA of the CDR3: TGCGCCAGCAGCTCGGGACAGGGAAACGAGCAGTACTTC.

The chain is built from TRBV5-4 and TRBJ2-5; D possibly corresponds to TRBD2 (6 bases). CDR1 is SGHNT and CDR2 is YYREEE in the germline V gene (reference sequence). With 1 base removed from V and 5 bases from J, the gap between germline ends came to 15 bases. The CDR3 spans 15 residues. The CDR3 reads CASSLRQGGRETQYF. In DNA form, the CDR3 reads TGTGCCAGCAGCTTGAGGCAGGGAGGTCGGGAGACCCAGTACTTC.

This clone was seen more than once but under ten times. The rearrangement links TRBV29-1 to TRBJ2-3, with TRBD2 identical over 10 bases. Trimming at V came to 6 bases and at J to 2 bases, leaving 5 bases not matched to a gene. The CDR3 spans 14 residues. Germline V gene sequence: CDR1 SQVTM, CDR2 ANQGSEA. CDR3 loop: CSVALAGVTDTQYF. DNA for the CDR3: TGCAGCGTGGCCCTAGCGGGAGTCACAGATACGCAGTATTTT.

The chain links TRBV5-4 to TRBJ2-3; 10 bases are a match to TRBD2. The CDR3 consists of 14 residues. Germline V gives CDR1 SGHNT, CDR2 YYREEE (reference sequence). J lost 4 bases, V lost 4 bases, and 3 bases had no gene match. CDR3 nucleotide sequence: TGTGCCAGCAGCCTAGCGGGAGATGCAGATACGCAGTATTTT. This sequence encodes CASSLAGDADTQYF.

The chain carries TRBV12-5 and TRBJ1-3, with 7 bases matching TRBD1. The CDR3 consists of 13 residues. Trimming cost V 2 bases and J 8 bases; bases outside gene matches: 3. Per germline, CDR1 LGHNT and CDR2 FRNRAP. CDR3 sequence (DNA): TGTGCTAGTGGTTTGTCAGGGACAGACACCATATATTTT. Translated, it gives CASGLSGTDTIYF.

The chain uses TRBV4-2 and TRBJ2-5, with a possible D match to TRBD2 (5 bases). V was clipped by 4 bases and J by 1 base, with 10 bases between them. The CDR3 spans 14 residues. Germline CDR1 reads LGHNA; CDR2 reads YNFKEQ. The DNA for the CDR3 is TGTGCCAGCAGCCTCAGCGGTCCCCAAGAGACCCAGTACTTC. This translates into CASSLSGPQETQYF.

J is TRBJ2-1 and V is TRBV11-2; TRBD2 matches 8 bases. Germline V gene data show CDR1 as SGHAT and CDR2 as FQNNGV. V lost 1 base to trimming and J lost 4 bases; unmatched junction nucleotides: 6. The length of the CDR3 is 16 residues. This CDR3 is CASSLAAGVAYNEQFF. In nucleotides, the CDR3 is TGTGCCAGCAGCTTAGCAGCGGGAGTGGCATACAATGAGCAGTTCTTC.

The chain uses TRBV2 and TRBJ2-2; D is possibly TRBD1 (6 bases). The ends were cut back, 8 bases at V and 4 bases at J, with 11 bases in the middle. The length of the CDR3 is 13 residues. In germline, CDR1 is SNHLY, CDR2 FYNNEI. The CDR3 here is CASHRVLTGELFF. In DNA, the CDR3 is TGTGCCAGCCACAGGGTGCTCACCGGGGAGCTGTTTTTT.

The chain is built from TRBV15 and TRBJ2-1, with D possibly matching TRBD2 (6 bases). The CDR3 extends over 14 amino acids. The germline gives CDR1 LNHNV, CDR2 YYDKDF (reference sequence). The V end was cut by 1 base, the J end by 7 bases, with 11 bases between. This chain's CDR3 is CATSRGDWLNEQFF. CDR3 DNA: TGTGCCACCAGCAGAGGGGACTGGTTAAATGAGCAGTTCTTC. The full variable domain, completed using reference TRBV15 and TRBJ2-1, is DAMVIQNPRYQVTQFGKPVTLSCSQTLNHNVMYWYQQKSSQAPKLLFHYYDKDFNNEADTPDNFQSRRPNTSFCFLDIRSPGLGDTAMYLCATSRGDWLNEQFFGPGTRLTVL.